This T cell receptor (beta chain) was captured in a study of CD8 T cells in Susac syndrome. Only a few counts were recorded for this clonotype. Trimming left V 3 bases short and J 2 bases short, with 8 bases between. Germline V CDR1 and CDR2: KGHSH, LQKENI. The CDR3 sequence is 13 residues long. Reverse transcription of about 0.45 to 1 ug RNA was performed with random hexamers. A single record per CDR3 protein comes from TCRdb applying MiXCR to the immunoSEQ multiplex PCR reads. The sample holds about 130,000 distinct CDR3 sequences; roughly 96% are singletons and the top ten take roughly 0.13%. The sample consisted of CD4+ T cells from PBMCs. This clonotype was sampled from a human donor in good health. The genes are TRBV18 and TRBJ2-7; D possibly corresponds to TRBD2 (7 bases). CDR3 coding DNA: TGTGCCAGCTCACCGGGGGGGCCCTACGAGCAGTACTTC. Translating gives CASSPGGPYEQYF.